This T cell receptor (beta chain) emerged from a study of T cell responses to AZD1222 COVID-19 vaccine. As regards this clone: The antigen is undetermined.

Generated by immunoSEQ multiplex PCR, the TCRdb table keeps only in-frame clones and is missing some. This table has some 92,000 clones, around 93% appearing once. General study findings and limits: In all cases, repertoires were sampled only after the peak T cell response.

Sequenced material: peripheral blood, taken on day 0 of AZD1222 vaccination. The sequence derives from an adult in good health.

The CDR3 here is CASSVYGISEQYF. As DNA, the CDR3 is TGCGCCAGCAGCGTTTACGGGATTTCGGAGCAGTACTTC. This chain links TRBV4-3 with TRBJ2-7; D is possibly TRBD2 (5 bases). The V end lost 5 bases, the J end lost 7 bases, and 15 bases lay between the germline ends. The germline V gene has CDR1 LGHNA and CDR2 YSLEER. This CDR3 is built from 13 residues.